What follows is one T cell receptor beta chain and its context. The antigen this receptor binds is unknown. Per-base qualities were not stored, and no clone one base away is much larger. These data originate in a study of STAT3 mutations in large granular lymphocyte leukemia (dated by TCRdb to the late 2010s). Concerning the study at large: About half of the T-LGLL patients who underwent longitudinal sequencing carried canonical activating STAT3 mutations. Each patient was sequenced at an average of approximately 4.2 time points, ranging from 2 to 8 samplings. A couple of patients with natural killer LGL leukemia were also sequenced longitudinally as controls within the study. Over half of the T-LGLL patients were given one or more immunosuppressive therapy regimens, and around two fifths of the treated patients had a hematologic response. From an initial cohort of 207 LGL patients, around 17 representative T-LGLL cases were picked for longitudinal TCRbeta and STAT3 sequencing. Patients with T-cell large granular lymphocyte leukemia underwent serial deep sequencing of TCRbeta CDR3 and STAT3 to reconstruct clonal hierarchy and dynamics.

Overall results and qualifications from the work: Several patients had a dominant TCR clone burden greater than the STAT3 mutant burden, which suggests that the STAT3 mutation arose secondarily within a clone that had already expanded. TCR clonotype switching after therapy was seen in about 35% of the 18 patients, with all newly emerging clones being STAT3 wild type. Since codominant clonotypes persisted in some patients, a small but highly pathogenic clone may have gone undetected. Every T-LGLL patient showed at least one immunodominant TCRbeta clonotype, and about half showed multiple immunodominant subclonotypes. The linking of therapy response to changes in TCR clonal burden was complicated by variable intervals between samplings and differing treatment regimens. Because no samples were available when a clone first appeared, clonal expansion had to be inferred from samplings taken at other points.

TCRbeta libraries were sequenced on an Illumina MiSeq, averaging about 38,000 productive templates per sample. The immunoSEQ assay, which uses multiplex PCR amplification, was used to generate TCRbeta CDR3 libraries. As for the original processing: Repertoire diversity was calculated as previously defined, and values close to 0 indicated extremely monoclonal samples. The immuneACCESS repertoire file appears here via TCRdb, limited to in-frame rearrangements. These files lack a portion of the clones; in checked studies, under half of the deficit traces to unresolved V genes, and the cause of the others is not known. V, J and clone size are those of that table, while D and trimming were read from the DNA. The table for this sample lists 37,000 or so clones; approximately 90% of them were counted only once. In total, the top ten clones hold approximately 0.42% of the sample. DNA was extracted from blood mononuclear cells, with the same DNA used for both TCR and STAT3 sequencing.

The germline V gene (reference sequence) supplies CDR1 SEHNR and CDR2 FQNEAQ. Inclusive of the bounding cysteine and phenylalanine, the CDR3 is 12 residues long. Only the CDR3 part of the read is kept: 36 bases, read in frame from the first base. Cut back by 4 bases and 4 bases, the V and J ends lie 6 bases apart. Recombination connected TRBV7-9 to TRBJ2-3; no D gene call is confident. The clonotype originates from a human donor with T large granular lymphocyte leukemia. Some clones in this sample may be carry-over from other donors' samples. Sequenced material: PBMCs. The sequenced DNA is TGTGCCAGCAGCTCAGCAGCAGATACGCAGTATTTT. The resulting protein is CASSSAADTQYF. Extended through the reference TRBV7-9 and TRBJ2-3 proteins, this CDR3 yields the full variable domain: DTGVSQNPRHKITKRGQNVTFRCDPISEHNRLYWYRQTLGQGPEFLTYFQNEAQLEKSRLLSDRFSAERPKGSFSTLEIQRTEQGDSAMYLCASSSAADTQYFGPGTRLTVL.